This T cell receptor (beta chain) emerged from a study of Graves' ophthalmopathy and Graves' hyperthyroidism (dated by TCRdb to 2017 to 2018). Some background on the complete study: Stable hyperthyroidism was defined as no progression to ophthalmopathy within 18 months of follow-up. To tell Graves' ophthalmopathy apart from Graves' hyperthyroidism, and to predict which patients would progress to ophthalmopathy, the study relied on TCR beta repertoire signatures. In roughly 6 hyperthyroidism patients, the T-cell repertoires found in thyroid tissue were compared with those found in blood. Once sampling was done, hyperthyroidism patients were given methimazole at a starting dose of 30 mg daily, while ophthalmopathy patients were given high-dose intravenous methylprednisolone. In total, 135 blood samples were TCR-sequenced: some 40 ophthalmopathy, 75 hyperthyroidism and some 17 hyperthyroidism-to-ophthalmopathy patients. A discovery set of 100 or so patients (under 45 ophthalmopathy, about 55 stable hyperthyroidism) was enrolled to explore V-J signatures distinguishing ophthalmopathy from hyperthyroidism. An independent validation cohort comprised roughly 20 hyperthyroidism patients and over 15 patients who later progressed from hyperthyroidism to ophthalmopathy. Overall study outcomes, separate from this receptor: Ophthalmopathy was separated from stable hyperthyroidism by the 13-signature model with just under 90% sensitivity and less than 82% specificity in cross-validation and with 80%/75% in the test set. Most expanded thyroid clonotypes with a frequency above 0.001 also appeared in blood, which suggests that blood repertoires may reflect the immune response in the thyroid. Sample size was not predetermined statistically, and investigators were not blinded to group allocation. In validation, the model predicted ophthalmopathy progression with about 71% sensitivity and approximately 78% specificity; 12 predicted patients were CT-confirmed with GO in a median of approximately six months.

The CDR3 measures 11 amino acids from cysteine to phenylalanine. CDR3 DNA is the only sequence kept; it has 33 bases, read in frame from the first base. Per the germline V gene (reference sequence), LNHNV is the CDR1 and YYDKDF is the CDR2. V and J lose 1 base and 12 bases, and a span of 9 bases separates them. Patients with hyperthyroidism were aged 18 to 65 years, had been newly diagnosed, and had a disease duration of less than 2 months. Patients were excluded if they had other autoimmune diseases, uncontrolled infections, pregnancy or lactation. Diagnosis was based on clinical symptoms, serum thyroxine, TRAb, thyroid ultrasound and orbital computed tomography. Total RNA was extracted using Trizol reagent, and RNA quality was checked on an Agilent 2100 Bioanalyzer. TCR beta CDR3 regions were amplified from RNA transcripts for repertoire sequencing. A first-round RT-PCR used HTBI primers with the Qiagen OneStep RT-PCR kit, followed by a second-round multiplex PCR, size selection and purification. Libraries were sequenced paired-end with 100 bp reads on an Illumina HiSeq2000. Under the source paper's analysis protocol: SOAPnuke was used to process the reads, removing any read that contained adapters or uncalled bases, had a mean Phred below 15, or lacked an exact match to the constant primer or identifier. COPE v1.2.5 was used to merge high-quality paired reads. Each unique nucleotide sequence was defined as a clonotype, and clonotypes were aligned to IMGT TRB V, D and J references with MiTCR v1.1. The analysis was limited to V-J combinations with a frequency above 0.0001, which together covered approximately 99% of the repertoires. For each V-J combination, a TCR clonal expansion and chaos score was defined as the ratio of F50 clonal expansion to chaos observed in the TCRdist matrix. Welch's t-statistics and random forest were used to narrow the features down to over ten V-J combinations, which were then fed into a naive Bayes classifier. The Morisita-Horn index was used to measure how similar the thyroid and blood repertoires were. Using fastp at Q25 and MiXCR, TCRdb reprocessed the public reads and kept productive beta chains. Each record represents a unique CDR3 protein, reported with the most common genes and DNA among its rows. The V and J calls reflect TCRdb's pipeline rather than the authors' work. This sample gives some 1.1 million distinct CDR3 sequences in total; roughly 35% of them show up just once. 11% of the sample lies in the top ten.

As concerns this clonotype: The clone's antigen remains unknown. No much larger clonotype is one base removed from it; base qualities were not supplied.

The sample consisted of peripheral blood or thyroid tissue (not recorded which). The origin of this receptor is an adult man with Graves' hyperthyroidism. The rearrangement joined TRBV15 to TRBJ1-2, with the D gene too uncertain to name. CDR3 loop: CATSRGLWNTF. The DNA sequence follows: TGTGCCACCAGCAGAGGACTATGGAACACCTTC.